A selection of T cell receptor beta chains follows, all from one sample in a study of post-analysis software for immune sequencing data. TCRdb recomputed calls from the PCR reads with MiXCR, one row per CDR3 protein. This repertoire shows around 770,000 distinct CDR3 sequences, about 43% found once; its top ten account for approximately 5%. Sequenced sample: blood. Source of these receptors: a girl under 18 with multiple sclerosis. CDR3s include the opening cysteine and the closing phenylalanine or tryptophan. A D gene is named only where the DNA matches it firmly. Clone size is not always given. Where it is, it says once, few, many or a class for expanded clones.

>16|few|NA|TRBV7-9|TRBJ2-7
CASSKHRVADGYEQYF
TGTGCCAGCAGCAAACACAGGGTGGCGGATGGATACGAGCAGTACTTC
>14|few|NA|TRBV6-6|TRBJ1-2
CASSYNGGVYGYTF
TGTGCCAGCAGTTATAATGGTGGGGTCTATGGCTACACCTTC
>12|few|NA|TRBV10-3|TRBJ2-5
CATGQQQETQYF
TGTGCCACCGGACAGCAGCAAGAGACCCAGTACTTC
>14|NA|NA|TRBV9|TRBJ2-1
CASGGAATENEQFF
TGTGCCAGCGGAGGTGCTGCGACGGAGAATGAGCAGTTCTTC
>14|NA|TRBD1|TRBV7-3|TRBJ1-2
CASSLYPGGTGYTF
TGTGCCAGCAGCTTATACCCAGGGGGGACTGGCTACACCTTC
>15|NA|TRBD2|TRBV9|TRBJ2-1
CASSVDPSGNNEQFF
TGTGCCAGCAGCGTAGACCCTAGCGGCAACAATGAGCAGTTCTTC
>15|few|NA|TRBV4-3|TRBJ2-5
CASSPSQGSQETQYF
TGCGCCAGCAGCCCCTCCCAGGGGTCCCAAGAGACCCAGTACTTC
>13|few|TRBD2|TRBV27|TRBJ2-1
CASSLSGRYEQFF
TGTGCCAGCAGTCTAAGCGGGAGATATGAGCAGTTCTTC
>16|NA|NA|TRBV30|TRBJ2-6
CARKTETYSGANVLTF
TGTGCCCGGAAGACAGAAACTTACTCTGGGGCCAACGTCCTGACTTTC
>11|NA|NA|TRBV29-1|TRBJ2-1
CSVEGRGEQFF
TGCAGCGTTGAGGGTAGGGGTGAGCAGTTCTTC
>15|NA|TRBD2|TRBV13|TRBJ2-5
CASSLGREVRETQYF
TGTGCCAGCAGCTTAGGGCGGGAGGTACGGGAGACCCAGTACTTC
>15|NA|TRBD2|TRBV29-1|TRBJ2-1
CSVVASGGTYNEQFF
TGCAGCGTTGTGGCTAGCGGGGGGACCTACAATGAGCAGTTCTTC
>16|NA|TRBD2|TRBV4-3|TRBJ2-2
CASSQVPGRGTGELFF
TGCGCCAGCAGCCAAGTACCCGGGAGGGGGACCGGGGAGCTGTTTTTT
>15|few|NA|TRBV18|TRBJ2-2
CASSTGIAQAGELFF
TGTGCCAGCTCAACGGGAATAGCGCAGGCCGGGGAGCTGTTTTTT
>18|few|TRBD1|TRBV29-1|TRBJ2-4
CSAKHPGTGGETKNIQYF
TGCAGCGCCAAACATCCCGGGACAGGGGGAGAGACCAAAAACATTCAGTACTTC
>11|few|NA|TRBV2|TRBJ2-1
CASPRGHEQFF
TGTGCCAGCCCCCGTGGGCATGAGCAGTTCTTC
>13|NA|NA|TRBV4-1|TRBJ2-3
CASSPEGGNTQYF
TGCGCCAGCAGCCCAGAAGGGGGAAATACGCAGTATTTT
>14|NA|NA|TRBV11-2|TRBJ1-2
CASSLGMGAVGYTF
TGTGCCAGCAGCTTAGGAATGGGGGCGGTAGGCTACACCTTC
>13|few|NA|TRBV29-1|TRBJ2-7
CSVESGTPREQYF
TGCAGCGTTGAATCCGGGACCCCCCGCGAGCAGTACTTC
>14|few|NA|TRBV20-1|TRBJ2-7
CSARGGNSGYEQYF
TGCAGTGCTAGAGGCGGGAACTCGGGCTACGAGCAGTACTTC
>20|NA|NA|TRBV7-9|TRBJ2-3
CASSLAKNVHPSFSTDTQYF
TGTGCCAGCAGCTTAGCGAAGAACGTGCACCCATCTTTTAGCACAGATACGCAGTATTTT
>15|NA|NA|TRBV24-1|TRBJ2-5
CATSANRAGVGTQYF
TGTGCCACCAGCGCGAATAGGGCCGGGGTTGGGACCCAGTACTTC
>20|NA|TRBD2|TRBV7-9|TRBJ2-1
CASSLIRRAASGRAYNEQFF
TGTGCCAGCAGCTTAATTCGACGGGCGGCTAGCGGGAGGGCCTACAATGAGCAGTTCTTC
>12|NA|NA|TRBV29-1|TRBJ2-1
CSAAGLANEQFF
TGCAGCGCGGCGGGATTGGCTAATGAGCAGTTCTTC
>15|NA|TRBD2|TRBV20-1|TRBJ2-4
CSAPPLAGSLNIQYF
TGCAGTGCACCTCCCTTAGCGGGGTCCTTAAACATTCAGTACTTC
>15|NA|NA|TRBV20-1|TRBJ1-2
CSARDRGPRLHGYTF
TGCAGTGCTAGAGACAGGGGCCCCCGCTTGCATGGCTACACCTTC
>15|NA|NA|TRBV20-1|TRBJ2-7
CSARDPGGPSYEQYF
TGCAGTGCTAGAGATCCCGGGGGACCTTCCTACGAGCAGTACTTC
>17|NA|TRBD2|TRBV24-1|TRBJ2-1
CATSGRASGRAVNEQFF
TGTGCCACCAGTGGTCGGGCTAGCGGGAGGGCCGTCAATGAGCAGTTCTTC
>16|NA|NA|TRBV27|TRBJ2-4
CASSSYPSLAKNIQYF
TGTGCCAGCAGTTCTTACCCCTCGCTAGCCAAAAACATTCAGTACTTC
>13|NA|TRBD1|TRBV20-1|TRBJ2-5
CSATDRVQETQYF
TGCAGTGCTACGGACAGGGTCCAAGAGACCCAGTACTTC